The 10 T cell receptor beta chains below all came from one sample that was sequenced in a study of cytomegalovirus exposure and HLA in healthy donors. Primers for the PCR totalled 60 Vbeta and 13 Jbeta. TCRdb's copy holds only in-frame clones and misses some; the assay was immunoSEQ multiplex PCR. The sample lists 120,000 to 150,000 clones, 65% to 85% occurring once. Sequencing used PBMCs. These receptor sequences come from a male donor in good health and CMV-seronegative.

This clone has a single count. The CDR3 DNA reads as TGTGCCAGCAGTTACGGGGCTAGCGGATACAATGAGCAGTTCTTC. This translates into CASSYGASGYNEQFF. V and J are TRBV6-6 and TRBJ2-1; 7 bases map to TRBD2. V was clipped by 2 bases and J by 4 bases; unmatched bases: 5. Germline CDR1 is MNHNY and CDR2 is SVGAGI (reference sequence). This CDR3 has 15 amino acids.

V and J are TRBV28 and TRBJ2-3; 9 nucleotides match TRBD1. V gave up 3 bases and J gave up 3 bases; unmatched junction bases: 7. CDR3 length: 16 amino acids. The germline V gene encodes CDR1 MDHEN and CDR2 SYDVKM. The CDR3 sequence is CASSFRGTGLTDTQYF. Written as DNA, the CDR3 is TGTGCCAGCAGTTTCCGGGGGACAGGGTTAACAGATACGCAGTATTTT.

This clone is a singleton in its sample. The chain joins TRBV27 to TRBJ2-7; TRBD2 aligns across 11 bases. This CDR3 is built from 15 residues. V lost 4 bases, J lost 0 bases, and 2 bases stayed unmatched. Germline CDR1 MNHEY, CDR2 SMNVEV (reference sequence). The CDR3 region has the DNA TGTGCCAGCAGTTCAGGGACTAGCGGCTCCTACGAGCAGTACTTC. Its translation is CASSSGTSGSYEQYF.

The V gene is TRBV19, the J gene TRBJ2-3; TRBD2 matches 9 bases. CDR1 is LNHDA and CDR2 is SQIVND in the germline V gene (reference sequence). After removal of 4 bases from V and 3 bases from J, the junction contained 2 bases not matched to a gene. This CDR3 spans 14 amino acids. CDR3 in DNA: TGTGCCAGTAGTAAGGGACTAGCAACAGATACGCAGTATTTT. Its translation is CASSKGLATDTQYF.

The V and J genes are TRBV29-1 and TRBJ1-1, with D uncertain. The germline CDR1 and CDR2 sequences are SQVTM and ANQGSEA. V gave up 1 base and J gave up 0 bases, with 12 bases separating them. This CDR3 has 15 residues. CDR3 nucleotide sequence: TGCAGCGTTGAAGGTTGGAGGGCTGTGAACACTGAAGCTTTCTTT. Encoded protein: CSVEGWRAVNTEAFF.

The chain couples TRBV19 to TRBJ2-1; D gene ambiguous. V lost 5 bases and J 4 bases, leaving 15 bases between the germline ends. Germline V gene sequence: CDR1 LNHDA, CDR2 SQIVND (reference sequence). This CDR3 has 15 residues. CDR3 sequence: CASSLQPNRYNEQFF. CDR3 sequence (DNA): TGTGCCAGTAGTCTACAGCCAAATCGGTACAATGAGCAGTTCTTC.

This chain links TRBV28 with TRBJ2-7; no definite D call. The CDR3 loop spans 16 amino acids. Germline CDR1 and CDR2: MDHEN and SYDVKM. V lost 4 bases to trimming and J lost 2 bases, with 18 bases between them. The CDR3: CASSSPDLTVAYEQYF. Here the CDR3 DNA reads TGTGCCAGCAGTTCGCCCGACTTGACGGTCGCCTACGAGCAGTACTTC.

The J gene is TRBJ1-2, the V gene TRBV9; 8 nucleotides line up with TRBD1. Germline V lookup: CDR1 SGDLS, CDR2 YYNGEE. The CDR3 is 14 residues long. V lost 6 bases, J lost 4 bases, and 8 bases stayed unmatched. The DNA for the CDR3 is TGTGCCAGCAAAAGCGACAGGGGAGGCTATGGCTACACCTTC. Encoded protein: CASKSDRGGYGYTF.

About this clone: The junction differs from germline at one of its ends, possibly a read error. This rearrangement joins TRBV19 to TRBJ2-1; 7 bases align to TRBD2. Germline lookup yields CDR1 LNHDA and CDR2 SQIVND (reference sequence). The CDR3 sequence is 15 residues long. CDR3 nucleotides: TGTGCCAGTAGCATAGACGGAGGCGGGAGCAATGAGCAGTTCTTC. As protein: CASSIDGGGSNEQFF.

The V and J genes are TRBV27 and TRBJ1-1; D unresolved. This CDR3 contains 13 residues. Between the trimmed V and J ends, which lost 2 bases and 4 bases, there was a span of 8 bases. From germline, CDR1 is MNHEY and CDR2 SMNVEV (reference sequence). The CDR3 nucleotides are TGTGCCAGCAGTTTAAGTGAGGGCACTGAAGCTTTCTTT. Translating it yields CASSLSEGTEAFF.